The present TCR beta chain was sequenced within a study of naive and memory T cell subsets. An equimolar mix of two oligonucleotides served as the beta constant-region primer for TRBC1 and TRBC2. Ligated cDNA was amplified by four rounds of PCR with nested alpha and beta constant-region primers and SP2. An oligonucleotide with the SP2 primer and a 12-nucleotide UMI was ligated to the cDNA 3' end. MiXCR, applied by TCRdb to the UMI-ligation and nested PCR reads, yields one record per CDR3 protein. The top ten hold 0.09% to 0.13% of the sample, which has approximately 140,000 distinct CDR3 sequences, 22% seen once. CD4+ T cell IFNgamma after overnight CMV lysate exposure gave donor CMV status. Four subsets defined by CD45RA and CD27 were sorted after CD3, CD4, CD8 and live/dead staining. This clonotype appeared many times. Its antigen remains unidentified. Study-wide findings and caveats: Especially in CD8 cells, naive repertoires contained a few larger clonotypes, possibly CD45RA-re-expressing memory cells.

CDR1 and CDR2 (germline): LGHDT, YNNKEL (reference sequence). V lost 3 bases and J lost 7; bases outside the gene matches: 9. The CDR3 runs to 16 residues. The J gene is TRBJ2-1, the V gene TRBV3-1; TRBD2 matches at 10 bases. The specimen sequenced was naive CD4+ T cells from blood. The sequence came from a human donor in good health. The CDR3: CASSQGAGGPQNEQFF. The DNA for the CDR3 is TGTGCCAGCAGCCAGGGAGCGGGAGGGCCTCAGAATGAGCAGTTCTTC.